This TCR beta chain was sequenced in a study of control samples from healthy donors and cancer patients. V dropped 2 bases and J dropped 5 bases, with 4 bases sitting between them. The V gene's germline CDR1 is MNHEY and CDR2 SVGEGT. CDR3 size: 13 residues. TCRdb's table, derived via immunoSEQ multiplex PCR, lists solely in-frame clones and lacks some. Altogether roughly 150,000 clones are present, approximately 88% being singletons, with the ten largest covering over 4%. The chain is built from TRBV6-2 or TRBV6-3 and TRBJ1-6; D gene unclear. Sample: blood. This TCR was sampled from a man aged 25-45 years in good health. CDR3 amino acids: CASSYRDNSPLHF. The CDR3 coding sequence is TGTGCCAGCAGTTACAGGGATAATTCACCCCTCCACTTT.